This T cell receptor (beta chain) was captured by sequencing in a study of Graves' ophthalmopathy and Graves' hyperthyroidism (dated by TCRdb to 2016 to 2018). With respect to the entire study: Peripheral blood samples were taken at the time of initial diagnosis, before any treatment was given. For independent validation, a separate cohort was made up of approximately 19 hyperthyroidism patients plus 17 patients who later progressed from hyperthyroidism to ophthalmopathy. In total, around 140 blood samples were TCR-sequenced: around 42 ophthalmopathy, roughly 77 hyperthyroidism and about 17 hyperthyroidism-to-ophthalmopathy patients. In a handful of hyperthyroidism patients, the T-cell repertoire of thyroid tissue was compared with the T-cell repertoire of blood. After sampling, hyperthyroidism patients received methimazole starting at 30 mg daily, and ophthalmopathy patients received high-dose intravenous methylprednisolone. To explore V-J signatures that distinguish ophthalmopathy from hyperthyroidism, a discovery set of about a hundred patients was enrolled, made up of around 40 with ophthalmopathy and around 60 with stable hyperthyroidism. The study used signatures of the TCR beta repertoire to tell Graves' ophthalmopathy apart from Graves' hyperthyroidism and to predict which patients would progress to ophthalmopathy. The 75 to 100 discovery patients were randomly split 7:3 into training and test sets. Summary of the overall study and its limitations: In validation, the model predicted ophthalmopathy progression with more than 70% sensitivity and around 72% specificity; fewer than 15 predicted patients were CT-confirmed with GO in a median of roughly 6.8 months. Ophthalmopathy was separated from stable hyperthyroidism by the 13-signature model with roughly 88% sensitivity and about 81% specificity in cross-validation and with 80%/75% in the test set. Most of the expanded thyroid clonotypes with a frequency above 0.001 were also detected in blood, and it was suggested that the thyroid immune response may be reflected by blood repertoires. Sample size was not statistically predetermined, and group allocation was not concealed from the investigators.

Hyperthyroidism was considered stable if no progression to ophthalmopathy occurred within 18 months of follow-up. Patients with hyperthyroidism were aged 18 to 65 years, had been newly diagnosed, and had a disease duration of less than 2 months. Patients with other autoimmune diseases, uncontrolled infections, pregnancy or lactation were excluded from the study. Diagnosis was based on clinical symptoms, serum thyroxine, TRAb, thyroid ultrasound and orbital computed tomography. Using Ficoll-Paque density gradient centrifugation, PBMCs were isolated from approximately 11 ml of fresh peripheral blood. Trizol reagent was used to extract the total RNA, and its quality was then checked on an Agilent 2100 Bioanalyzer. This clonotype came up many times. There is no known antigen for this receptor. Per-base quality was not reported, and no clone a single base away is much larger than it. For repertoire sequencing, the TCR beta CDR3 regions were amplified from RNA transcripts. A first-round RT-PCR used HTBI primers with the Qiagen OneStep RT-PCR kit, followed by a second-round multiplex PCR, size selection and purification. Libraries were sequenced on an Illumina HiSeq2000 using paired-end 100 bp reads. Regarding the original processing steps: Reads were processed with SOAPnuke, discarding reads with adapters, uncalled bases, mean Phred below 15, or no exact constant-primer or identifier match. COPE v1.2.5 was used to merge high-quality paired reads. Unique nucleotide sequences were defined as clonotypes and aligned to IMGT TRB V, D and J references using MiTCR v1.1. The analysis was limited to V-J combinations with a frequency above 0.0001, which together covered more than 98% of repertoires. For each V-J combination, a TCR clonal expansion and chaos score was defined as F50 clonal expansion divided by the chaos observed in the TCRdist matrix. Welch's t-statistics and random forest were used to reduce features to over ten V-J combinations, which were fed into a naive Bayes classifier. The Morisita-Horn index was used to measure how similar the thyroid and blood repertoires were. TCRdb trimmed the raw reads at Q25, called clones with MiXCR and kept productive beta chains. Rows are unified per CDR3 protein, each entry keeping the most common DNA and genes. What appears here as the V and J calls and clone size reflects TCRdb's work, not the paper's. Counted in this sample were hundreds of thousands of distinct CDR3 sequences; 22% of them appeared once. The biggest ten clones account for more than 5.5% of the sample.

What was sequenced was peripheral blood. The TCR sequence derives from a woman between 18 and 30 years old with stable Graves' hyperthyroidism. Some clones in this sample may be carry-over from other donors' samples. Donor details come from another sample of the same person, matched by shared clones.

The CDR3 is CASTLTGANSPLHF. The DNA reads TGTGCCAGCACCTTGACAGGGGCAAATTCACCCCTCCACTTT. Recombination joined TRBV2 with TRBJ1-6, with TRBD1 matching 8 junction bases. The CDR3, cysteine through phenylalanine, is 14 amino acids long. The only DNA kept is the CDR3, 42 bases in frame from the first base. The germline V gene specifies SNHLY as CDR1 and FYNNEI as CDR2. V is cut back by 7 bases and J by 7 bases, with 6 bases in the junction unmatched.